Listed below are T cell receptor beta chains from one sample, sequenced in a study of cytomegalovirus exposure and HLA in healthy donors. The method was immunoSEQ multiplex PCR; TCRdb's version includes in-frame clones alone and lacks a portion of them. The table lists under 200,000 clones, roughly 86% of them singletons. The sequenced sample consisted of PBMCs. Source of these receptors: a woman between 18 and 30 years old in good health and CMV-seropositive. Each CDR3 is given with its conserved first and last residue. The order of the fields is J gene, V gene, CDR3 protein.

j_call: TRBJ1-4; v_call: TRBV18; cdr3_aa: CASSPSAQGGEKLFF
j_call: TRBJ2-3; v_call: TRBV11-3; cdr3_aa: CASMTSGRWLDTQYF
j_call: TRBJ2-1; v_call: TRBV11-2; cdr3_aa: CASSLVGANEQFF
j_call: TRBJ2-7; v_call: TRBV4-2; cdr3_aa: CASSQDSLTSGTSYEQYF
j_call: TRBJ2-2; v_call: TRBV2; cdr3_aa: CASSARGRPGELFF
j_call: TRBJ2-1; v_call: TRBV5-1; cdr3_aa: CASSHPTGSYNEQFF
j_call: TRBJ1-3; v_call: TRBV30; cdr3_aa: CAWSRGNTIYF
j_call: TRBJ1-2; v_call: TRBV5-6; cdr3_aa: CASSLPQGTYGYTF
j_call: TRBJ1-2; v_call: TRBV6-5; cdr3_aa: CASSQGLGGYTF
j_call: TRBJ2-7; v_call: TRBV7-2; cdr3_aa: CASSPTAGGPYEQYF
j_call: TRBJ2-1; v_call: TRBV19; cdr3_aa: CASGLAGQYNEQFF
j_call: TRBJ2-1; v_call: TRBV7-2; cdr3_aa: CASSFDEQFF
j_call: TRBJ2-2; v_call: TRBV18; cdr3_aa: CASSPRPGQGSTGELFF